What follows are 4 T cell receptor beta chains derived from one specimen sequenced in a study of CD8 T cells in ankylosing spondylitis. Overall study results and limits: Within ankylosing spondylitis blood, a TCR beta motif made up of several highly homologous variants appeared to be characteristic.

TCRdb re-derived calls from the 5' RACE reads in MiXCR, one entry per CDR3 protein. The table shows about 330,000 distinct CDR3 sequences, with 8% occurring only once. These receptors lack a known antigen. Sequencing was carried out using blood, either unsorted or a sorted T cell fraction (not recorded which). The receptors were gathered from a male donor with ankylosing spondylitis.

At least ten counts were recorded for this clonotype. This chain links TRBV27 with TRBJ2-1; 8 bases match TRBD1. The CDR3 contains 13 residues. Germline loops: CDR1 MNHEY, CDR2 SMNVEV (reference sequence). With V trimmed by 5 bases and J by 7 bases, 4 bases remained unmatched. CDR3 nucleotide sequence: TGTGCCAGCAGTAGGACAGGGTCGAATGAGCAGTTCTTC. Translation gives CASSRTGSNEQFF.

The gene calls are TRBV4-1 and TRBJ2-1; 7 bases agree with TRBD2. Looked up from germline, CDR1 is MGHRA and CDR2 is YSYEKL. The J segment lost 4 bases and the V segment lost 4 bases, leaving 7 bases of the junction unmatched. The CDR3 has 15 residues. For the CDR3, the DNA is TGCGCCAGCAGCCGGGGGGGAGGTGCATACAATGAGCAGTTCTTC. It specifies CASSRGGGAYNEQFF.

This clonotype has only a few counts. The J gene is TRBJ2-3, the V gene TRBV20-1, with D perhaps matching TRBD2 (5 bases). The CDR3 is made up of 15 amino acids. The V and J ends lost 3 bases and 3 bases respectively, with 16 bases between them. Germline CDR1 reads DFQATT; CDR2 reads SNEGSKA (reference sequence). CDR3 sequence: CSARWSGSATDTQYF. The CDR3, as DNA: TGCAGTGCTAGGTGGAGCGGCAGCGCTACAGATACGCAGTATTTT.

The chain joins TRBV5-1 to TRBJ2-3; D ambiguous. The germline gives CDR1 SGHRS, CDR2 YFSETQ. V was shortened by 4 bases and J by 4 bases, with 13 bases between the two germline ends. CDR3 size: 14 residues. CDR3 loop: CASSLTAAPDTQYF. In nucleotides, the CDR3 is TGCGCCAGCAGCCTAACGGCGGCCCCAGATACGCAGTATTTT.